These 16 T cell receptor beta chains originate from one sample sequenced in a study of blood T cell repertoires in COVID-19. The protocol was immunoSEQ multiplex PCR, while the TCRdb copy is restricted to in-frame clones and leaves out a portion. The data contain 150,000 to 250,000 clones, 80% to 85% of them seen just once; the ten biggest clones take up around 7.5%. Input material: PBMCs or T cells enriched from blood (not recorded which). The receptors derive from a man aged 35-49 years who had recovered from COVID-19.

This sequence joins TRBV4-1 and TRBJ1-1, with D maybe TRBD1 (5 bases). The CDR3 sequence is 15 residues long. The germline gives CDR1 MGHRA, CDR2 YSYEKL. The ends were cut back, 1 base at V and 1 base at J, with 10 bases in the middle. The CDR3 loop is CASSQVPGQNTEAFF. The DNA for the CDR3 is TGCGCCAGCAGCCAAGTCCCAGGGCAGAACACTGAAGCTTTCTTT.

The chain employs TRBV7-9 and TRBJ1-5, with D tentatively TRBD1 (5 bases). This CDR3 has 13 residues. Between the trimmed V and J ends, which lost 2 bases and 4 bases, there was a span of 6 bases. Germline loops: CDR1 SEHNR, CDR2 FQNEAQ (reference sequence). The CDR3 spells CASSLQGNQPQHF. The CDR3 nucleotides are TGTGCCAGCAGCTTACAGGGAAATCAGCCCCAGCATTTT.

This chain connects TRBV2 to TRBJ1-1; D uncertain. Trimming shortened V by 3 bases and J by 0 bases, and 11 bases separated the two germline ends. The germline V gene encodes CDR1 SNHLY and CDR2 FYNNEI. This CDR3 region has 15 residues. The DNA for the CDR3 is TGTGCCAGCAGTGATACAGAATTTATGAACACTGAAGCTTTCTTT. This codes for CASSDTEFMNTEAFF.

The V and J genes are TRBV23-1 and TRBJ1-2; D is possibly TRBD1 (6 bases). TRBV23-1 is marked as an open reading frame, function uncertain. Between the trimmed V and J ends, which lost 7 bases and 7 bases, there was a span of 19 bases. CDR3 length: 14 residues. The CDR3 DNA reads as TGCGCCAGCACAAAGCCCAGGACAGAGGGTGGCTACACCTTC. Translating gives CASTKPRTEGGYTF.

The chain links TRBV12-3 or TRBV12-4 to TRBJ2-3, with D possibly being TRBD1 (6 bases). The CDR3 totals 13 residues. Deletions cut 1 base from V and 6 bases from J, with 8 bases between. The CDR3 sequence: CASSLDRADTQYF. CDR3 in DNA: TGTGCCAGCAGTTTAGACAGGGCGGATACGCAGTATTTT.

A few counts support this clone. The CDR3 protein is CASSEGAANYGYTF. CDR3 nucleotide sequence: TGCGCCAGCAGTGAGGGGGCCGCTAACTATGGCTACACCTTC. J is TRBJ1-2 and V is TRBV10-2, with D maybe TRBD1 (5 bases). Germline values: CDR1 WSHSY, CDR2 SAAADI. V lost 2 bases and J 0 bases, leaving 7 bases between the germline ends. The CDR3 loop spans 14 amino acids.

The chain has TRBV30 and TRBJ2-1; D is possibly TRBD2 (5 bases). Germline V gives CDR1 GTSNPN, CDR2 SVGIG (reference sequence). V lost 3 bases, J lost 10 bases, and 19 bases lay in between. The CDR3 is 14 residues long. The DNA for the CDR3 is TGTGCCTGGAGCGATCGACGAGGGAGAGGGGAGCAGTTCTTC. Its protein product is CAWSDRRGRGEQFF. The full variable domain, in which reference TRBV30 and TRBJ2-1 provide the parts outside the CDR3, is SQTIHQWPATLVQPVGSPLSLECTVEGTSNPNLYWYRQAAGRGLQLLFYSVGIGQISSEVPQNLSASRPQDRQFILSSKKLLLSDSGFYLCAWSDRRGRGEQFFGPGTRLTVL.

This chain links TRBV6-5 with TRBJ2-7; D might be TRBD1 (6 bases). Germline V gene sequence: CDR1 MNHEY, CDR2 SVGAGI. The CDR3 consists of 15 residues. The V and J ends lost 7 bases and 0 bases respectively, with 16 bases between them. CDR3 sequence reads: CASKPDRLSSYEQYF. CDR3 in DNA: TGTGCCAGCAAGCCGGACAGACTCAGCTCCTACGAGCAGTACTTC.

The chain carries TRBV4-3 and TRBJ2-7; 9 positions agree with TRBD1. The V and J ends lost 4 bases and 5 bases, in that order; junction bases with no gene match: 6. The CDR3 consists of 14 residues. In germline, CDR1 is LGHNA, CDR2 YSLEER. The CDR3 protein is CASSPGTGLDEQYF. The CDR3 DNA sequence: TGCGCCAGCAGCCCAGGGACAGGGCTAGACGAGCAGTACTTC.

The V and J genes are TRBV5-1 and TRBJ2-7, with 8 bases matching TRBD1. The germline gives CDR1 SGHRS, CDR2 YFSETQ. Trimming cost V 4 bases and J 2 bases; bases outside gene matches: 8. The CDR3 has 15 amino acids. CDR3 sequence reads: CASSPPGTGPYEQYF. CDR3 nucleotide sequence: TGCGCCAGCAGCCCCCCCGGGACAGGACCCTACGAGCAGTACTTC.

The V gene is TRBV5-1, the J gene TRBJ2-5, with unresolved D. The germline V gene has CDR1 SGHRS and CDR2 YFSETQ. The CDR3 spans 13 residues. Trimming stripped 2 bases from V and 1 base from J, with 6 bases between. CDR3: CASSFLPQETQYF. CDR3 bases: TGCGCCAGCAGCTTCCTACCCCAAGAGACCCAGTACTTC.

This rearrangement joins TRBV3-1 (or the pseudogene TRBV3-2) to TRBJ1-6, with D possibly being TRBD1 (5 bases). This CDR3 has 18 residues. Per germline, CDR1 LGHDT and CDR2 YNNKEL (reference sequence). The germline V and J ends were trimmed by 0 bases and 5 bases, with 17 bases remaining between them. CDR3 nucleotide sequence: TGTGCCAGCAGCCAAGATATTGGGGATTCGGGGGATAATTCACCCCTCCACTTT. Amino acid sequence: CASSQDIGDSGDNSPLHF.

This sequence joins TRBV7-9 and TRBJ2-2, with TRBD2 matching 15 bases. This CDR3 has 17 residues. Germline trimming cut 5 bases from V and 6 bases from J; bases unmatched to any gene: 7. Germline values: CDR1 SEHNR, CDR2 FQNEAQ (reference sequence). CDR3 coding DNA: TGTGCCAGCAGCCCTCAGGGACTAGCGGGGGGATCCGGGGAGCTGTTTTTT. Its translation: CASSPQGLAGGSGELFF.

This sequence joins TRBV9 and TRBJ2-1, with 7 bases aligning to TRBD2. CDR3 length: 17 amino acids. In germline, CDR1 is SGDLS, CDR2 YYNGEE. V shed 4 bases, J shed 3 bases, and the junction held 13 bases outside the gene matches. The CDR3: CASSPRGGGGVYNEQFF. For the CDR3, the DNA is TGTGCCAGCAGCCCCCGGGGTGGCGGGGGAGTCTACAATGAGCAGTTCTTC. The whole variable domain, filled in from reference TRBV9 and TRBJ2-1, reads DSGVTQTPKHLITATGQRVTLRCSPRSGDLSVYWYQQSLDQGLQFLIQYYNGEERAKGNILERFSAQQFPDLHSELNLSSLELGDSALYFCASSPRGGGGVYNEQFFGPGTRLTVL.

The chain links TRBV6-2 or TRBV6-3 to TRBJ2-1, with D perhaps TRBD2 (5 bases). The CDR3 contains 22 residues. Trimming shortened V by 6 bases and J by 4 bases, and 37 bases separated the two germline ends. Germline CDR1 and CDR2: MNHEY and SVGEGT. CDR3 protein: CASSQPLPGFMGPGWKYNEQFF. CDR3 bases: TGTGCCAGCAGCCAACCCTTGCCGGGATTTATGGGCCCAGGCTGGAAGTACAATGAGCAGTTCTTC.

In its sample, this clone was seen a few times. The J gene is TRBJ1-2, the V gene TRBV18; 7 bases match TRBD1. Germline V gene sequence: CDR1 KGHSH, CDR2 LQKENI. Trimming removed 5 bases from V and 6 bases from J; junction bases left unmatched: 9. The CDR3 extends over 14 amino acids. The CDR3 region is CASSSQLGQDGYTF. The CDR3 DNA reads as TGTGCCAGCTCATCACAGCTCGGACAGGATGGCTACACCTTC.